A selection of T cell receptor beta chains follows, all from one sample in a study of regulatory T cells in long-lasting Graves disease. TCRdb reprocessed the multiplex PCR reads via MiXCR and lists one record per CDR3 protein. This table holds around 480,000 distinct CDR3 sequences, around 15% found once. This same sample was also part of a study on T cells in Graves' hyperthyroidism and ophthalmopathy.

Here the sequenced sample was peripheral blood mononuclear cells (PBMCs), taken at new diagnosis, from a patient treated with antithyroid drugs. These receptors came from a man between 35 and 55 years old with Graves disease. CDR3s include the opening cysteine and the closing phenylalanine or tryptophan. The D gene is left open where the match is weak. Clone size appears in some rows only: once, few, many, or a class for an expanded clone.

J gene,clone size,D gene,V gene,CDR3 protein,CDR3 DNA
TRBJ1-1,few,-,TRBV19,CASSRVTEAFF,TGTGCCAGTAGTCGGGTGACTGAAGCTTTCTTT
TRBJ2-7,many,TRBD1,TRBV5-1,CASSRMGQGLYEQYF,TGCGCCAGCAGCCGGATGGGACAGGGCTTATACGAGCAGTACTTC
TRBJ2-2,many,TRBD1,TRBV12-3/TRBV12-4,CASSTRQGVSTGELFF,TGTGCCAGCAGTACCCGACAGGGGGTTAGTACCGGGGAGCTGTTTTTT
TRBJ2-7,few,TRBD1,TRBV7-9,CASSLTGGGNSYEQYF,TGTGCCAGCAGCTTAACAGGGGGTGGAAACTCCTACGAGCAGTACTTC
TRBJ2-5,many,-,TRBV2,CASSLLRETQYF,TGTGCCAGCAGTTTGCTCAGGGAGACCCAGTACTTC
TRBJ2-2,many,TRBD2,TRBV3-1,CASSLPVAGGTGELFF,TGTGCCAGCAGCCTCCCTGTAGCGGGAGGGACCGGGGAGCTGTTTTTT
TRBJ2-1,many,-,TRBV7-8,CASSLGTTGEREQFF,TGTGCCAGCAGCTTAGGGACTACAGGGGAGCGGGAGCAGTTCTTC
TRBJ1-1,many,TRBD1,TRBV16,CASSQPRGGGTEAFF,TGTGCCAGCAGCCAACCCAGGGGGGGGGGCACTGAAGCTTTCTTT
TRBJ2-5,many,TRBD1,TRBV2,CATGTGSGETQYF,TGTGCCACCGGGACAGGGAGTGGAGAGACCCAGTACTTC
TRBJ2-2,-,-,TRBV28,CASSLEGSRVFGELFF,TGTGCCAGCAGTTTAGAAGGCAGCAGAGTCTTCGGGGAGCTGTTTTTT
TRBJ1-3,few,-,TRBV20-1,CSARVQVDGGGNTIYF,TGCAGTGCTAGAGTACAGGTAGACGGCGGTGGAAACACCATATATTTT
TRBJ1-5,many,-,TRBV2,CASRDTGGINQPQHF,TGTGCCAGCAGGGACACCGGGGGGATCAATCAGCCCCAGCATTTT
TRBJ1-1,many,TRBD1,TRBV18,CASSRLGQMNTEAFF,TGTGCCAGCTCACGACTGGGACAGATGAACACTGAAGCTTTCTTT
TRBJ2-3,few,-,TRBV12-3/TRBV12-4,CASTRSEQIRNTQYF,TGTGCCAGCACCCGATCCGAACAAATCAGAAATACGCAGTATTTT
TRBJ2-6,few,-,TRBV29-1,CSVELVAGANVLTF,TGCAGCGTTGAACTGGTTGCCGGGGCCAACGTCCTGACTTTC
TRBJ2-7,many,-,TRBV6-1,CASSELGGNVYEQYF,TGTGCCAGCAGTGAATTGGGCGGGAATGTATACGAGCAGTACTTC
TRBJ2-5,many,-,TRBV12-3/TRBV12-4,CASSFPGAEETQYF,TGTGCCAGCAGTTTCCCAGGGGCGGAGGAGACCCAGTACTTC
TRBJ2-5,-,-,TRBV7-9,CASSRGTRQETQYF,TGTGCCAGCAGTCGAGGAACCCGGCAAGAGACCCAGTACTTC
TRBJ2-7,many,-,TRBV6-5,CASSYSGQGSSYEQYF,TGTGCCAGCAGTTACTCGGGCCAGGGGAGCTCCTACGAGCAGTACTTC
TRBJ2-1,once,-,TRBV5-5,CASSLLRVSDEQFF,TGTGCCAGCAGCTTGTTAAGAGTCTCGGATGAGCAGTTCTTC
TRBJ1-5,many,TRBD1,TRBV6-5,CASSYTGGGNQPQHF,TGTGCCAGCAGTTATACAGGGGGCGGCAATCAGCCCCAGCATTTT
TRBJ2-7,many,-,TRBV5-1,CASSLEGTVFGEQYF,TGCGCCAGCAGCTTGGAGGGGACGGTCTTTGGGGAGCAGTACTTC
TRBJ2-3,many,-,TRBV20-1,CSASVREGGTDTQYF,TGCAGTGCTAGTGTCCGGGAAGGGGGTACAGATACGCAGTATTTT
TRBJ2-4,-,TRBD1,TRBV7-6,CASSYRDRRDIQYF,TGTGCCAGCAGCTACCGGGACAGGCGAGACATTCAGTACTTC
TRBJ2-3,many,-,TRBV2,CASSEALRLGGWTDTQYF,TGTGCCAGCAGTGAAGCGCTTCGGCTAGGGGGGTGGACAGATACGCAGTATTTT
TRBJ2-1,-,TRBD2,TRBV29-1,CSASLAGVMGEQFF,TGCAGCGCCTCGCTAGCGGGAGTAATGGGTGAGCAGTTCTTC
TRBJ2-5,many,TRBD2,TRBV29-1,CSVGLAGRETQYF,TGCAGCGTTGGGCTAGCGGGAAGAGAGACCCAGTACTTC
TRBJ2-3,-,-,TRBV7-3,CASSFGGARDTQYF,TGTGCCAGCAGCTTTGGAGGGGCGAGAGATACGCAGTATTTT
TRBJ1-2,-,-,TRBV10-3,CAISESSGTSGGYTF,TGTGCCATCAGTGAGTCTAGTGGGACATCCGGTGGCTACACCTTC
TRBJ2-5,many,TRBD2,TRBV20-1,CSAIRDYNIQETQYF,TGCAGTGCGATCCGGGACTACAATATTCAAGAGACCCAGTACTTC
TRBJ1-2,many,-,TRBV6-1,CASSESGRSYGYTF,TGTGCCAGCAGTGAATCAGGACGTAGCTATGGCTACACCTTC
TRBJ2-3,many,TRBD2,TRBV28,CASSSGLAGNTDTQYF,TGTGCCAGCAGTTCCGGACTAGCGGGGAACACAGATACGCAGTATTTT
TRBJ1-6,many,-,TRBV18,CASSQREDSPLHF,TGTGCCAGCTCACAACGGGAAGACTCACCCCTCCACTTT
TRBJ2-7,many,-,TRBV5-1,CASSLVTSYEQYF,TGCGCCAGTTCACTAGTGACTTCCTACGAGCAGTACTTC
TRBJ2-3,-,TRBD1,TRBV19,CASSKPGTGGTDTQYF,TGTGCCAGTAGTAAACCCGGGACAGGGGGTACAGATACGCAGTATTTT
TRBJ1-2,many,-,TRBV19,CASSIDDRYGYTF,TGTGCCAGTAGTATTGATGACCGCTATGGCTACACCTTC
TRBJ2-3,many,-,TRBV7-8,CASSSLRGGNRADTQYF,TGTGCCAGCAGCTCCCTGAGGGGCGGGAACCGGGCAGATACGCAGTATTTT
TRBJ2-7,few,TRBD2,TRBV10-3,CAITSGSPYEQYF,TGTGCCATCACTAGCGGGAGTCCCTACGAGCAGTACTTC
TRBJ2-6,-,TRBD1,TRBV12-5,CASLSGQGTSGANVLTF,TGTGCTAGTTTATCGGGACAGGGGACTTCTGGGGCCAACGTCCTGACTTTC
TRBJ2-3,many,-,TRBV7-9,CASSLSDRHRDTQYF,TGTGCCAGCAGCTTATCAGACAGACACCGGGATACGCAGTATTTT
TRBJ1-2,few,TRBD1,TRBV19,CASTRDRGGSGYTF,TGTGCCAGTACCCGGGACAGGGGAGGCTCTGGCTACACCTTC
TRBJ2-5,-,TRBD2,TRBV12-3/TRBV12-4,CASSLRGAQETQYF,TGTGCCAGCAGTTTGCGGGGGGCTCAAGAGACCCAGTACTTC